The 3 T cell receptor beta chains below all came from one sample that was sequenced in a study of patients and donors after allogeneic stem cell transplantation. TCRdb independently ran MiXCR on the RT-PCR reads; one entry per CDR3 protein. The sample holds about 40,000 distinct CDR3 sequences, roughly 30% seen once. The specimen was blood, either unsorted or a sorted T cell fraction (not recorded which). Source of these receptors: a human donor who was either an allogeneic HSCT recipient or a stem cell or donor lymphocyte infusion donor (not recorded which). It is not recorded whose cells these are; they may come from a transplant donor.

The chain joins TRBV7-6 to TRBJ2-1; perhaps TRBD1 as D (6 bases). The CDR3 is 19 residues long. V was cut by 1 base and J by 1 base, with 20 bases left in between. Germline CDR1 and CDR2: SGHVS and FNYEAQ. This chain's CDR3 is CASSLGGPLGARSYNEQFF. CDR3 coding DNA: TGTGCCAGCAGCTTAGGGGGACCCTTGGGGGCGCGGTCCTACAATGAGCAGTTCTTC.

This chain uses TRBV10-3 with TRBJ2-3; D remains unclear. Germline values: CDR1 ENHRY, CDR2 SYGVKD. The CDR3 has 11 amino acids. With 9 bases removed from V and 3 bases from J, the gap between germline ends came to 7 bases. CDR3 region: CAIGWTDTQYF. The CDR3 region has the DNA TGTGCCATAGGGTGGACAGATACGCAGTATTTT.

A few counts support this clonotype. The J gene is TRBJ1-3, the V gene TRBV6-2 or TRBV6-3; D gene uncertain. The ends were cut back, 5 bases at V and 0 bases at J, with 20 bases in the middle. Germline V gene sequence: CDR1 MNHEY, CDR2 SVGEGT. There are 18 residues in the CDR3. Written as DNA, the CDR3 is TGTGCCAGCAGTCAAAGTGGAGGAGTCGCCTACTCTGGAAACACCATATATTTT. Protein product: CASSQSGGVAYSGNTIYF.